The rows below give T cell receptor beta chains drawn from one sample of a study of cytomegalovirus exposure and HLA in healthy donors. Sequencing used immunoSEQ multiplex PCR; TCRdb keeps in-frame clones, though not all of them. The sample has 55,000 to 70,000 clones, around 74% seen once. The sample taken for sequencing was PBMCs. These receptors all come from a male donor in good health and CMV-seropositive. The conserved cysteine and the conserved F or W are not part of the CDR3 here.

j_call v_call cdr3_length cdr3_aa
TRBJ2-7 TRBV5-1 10 ASSLGDNEQY
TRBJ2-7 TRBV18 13 ASLRTTNSPYEQY
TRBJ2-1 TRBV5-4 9 ASSLYNEQF
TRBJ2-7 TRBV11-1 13 ASSFGGVPSYGQY
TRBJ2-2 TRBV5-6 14 ASSIWTGTTAGELF
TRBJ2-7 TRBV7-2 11 ASSSPVSYEQY
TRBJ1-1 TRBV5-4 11 ASSRRENPEAF
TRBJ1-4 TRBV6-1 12 ASSATGYFEKLF
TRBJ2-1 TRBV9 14 ASSPRTSGPYNEQF
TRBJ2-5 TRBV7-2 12 ASSLGAKGETQY
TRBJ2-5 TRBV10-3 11 ANKGVNQETQY
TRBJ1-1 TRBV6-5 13 ASSSDRGRNTEAF
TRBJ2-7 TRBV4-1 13 ASSQRGQFSYEQY
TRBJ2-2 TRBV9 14 ASSVVGGVDTGELF
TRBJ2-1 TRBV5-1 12 ASSLTSGGYEQF
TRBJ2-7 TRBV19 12 ASSPTSGGPEQY
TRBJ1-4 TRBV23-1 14 ASSHSRGLPNEKLF
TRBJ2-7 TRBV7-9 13 ASSLWTGSAVEQY
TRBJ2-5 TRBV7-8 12 ASTFGVAEETQY
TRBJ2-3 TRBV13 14 ASSSNQRGSADTQY
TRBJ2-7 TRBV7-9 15 ASSFIPRDRVSYEQY
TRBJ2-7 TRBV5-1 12 ASSYRQGIYEQY
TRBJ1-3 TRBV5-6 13 ASSWGGHSGNTIY
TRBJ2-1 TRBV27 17 ASSIGLAGSWGSYNEQF
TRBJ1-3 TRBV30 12 AWSWGDTGNTIY
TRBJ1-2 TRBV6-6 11 ASRQTGEDGYT
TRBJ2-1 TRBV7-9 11 ASSPHQGIGQF
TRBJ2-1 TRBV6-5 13 ASSSLAGGRNEQF
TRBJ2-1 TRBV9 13 ASSPTGPTYNEQF
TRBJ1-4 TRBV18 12 ASSPGTGDEKLF
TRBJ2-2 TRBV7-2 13 ASSLGGGDTGELF
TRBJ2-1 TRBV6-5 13 ATSPGLAVYNEQF
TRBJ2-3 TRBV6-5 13 ASSPDSESVDTQY
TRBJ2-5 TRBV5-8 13 ASSLLAGDQETQY
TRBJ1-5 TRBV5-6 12 ASSLEGINQPQH